This passage covers 31 T cell receptor beta chains from one sample sequenced in a study of T cell changes during pregnancy in multiple sclerosis. TCRdb keeps only in-frame clones here, not all; method: immunoSEQ multiplex PCR. The data show 95,000 to 150,000 clones, with approximately 93% seen just once and 6.2% held by the top ten. The material was peripheral blood, obtained before pregnancy. These receptors originate from a female donor with multiple sclerosis, enrolled in a pregnancy study.

The chain combines TRBV29-1 with TRBJ1-5, with a possible D match to TRBD1 (5 bases). This CDR3 spans 11 amino acids. Trimming removed 7 bases at V and 11 bases at J, with 15 bases between. Germline CDR1 reads SQVTM; CDR2 reads ANQGSEA. The CDR3 spells CSGGEAGSQHF. DNA of the CDR3: TGCAGCGGTGGAGAAGCAGGGTCCCAGCATTTT.

This chain links TRBV7-9 with TRBJ1-2, with 7 positions matching TRBD1. V lost 5 bases and J lost 5; bases outside the gene matches: 11. CDR1 is SEHNR and CDR2 is FQNEAQ in the germline V gene (reference sequence). CDR3 size: 15 residues. The DNA of the CDR3 is TGTGCCAGCAGCCCCCGACAGGGCCATAATTATGGCTACACCTTC. Its protein is CASSPRQGHNYGYTF.

The table lists this clone with a count of one. The V call is TRBV19, the J call TRBJ2-3; 8 positions match TRBD2. The V segment lost 6 bases and the J segment 1 base; nucleotides outside the gene matches: 6. This CDR3 is built from 15 residues. Germline assignment: CDR1 LNHDA and CDR2 SQIVND (reference sequence). The CDR3 DNA follows: TGTGCCAGTAGGTCCCAAGCGGGAGGCACAGATACGCAGTATTTT. Amino acid sequence: CASRSQAGGTDTQYF.

This clone was counted only a few times. V and J are TRBV11-1 and TRBJ2-3, with TRBD2 matching 13 bases. Germline V lookup: CDR1 SGHAT, CDR2 FQDESV (reference sequence). The V and J ends lost 4 bases and 0 bases, in that order; junction bases with no gene match: 7. This CDR3 is 18 amino acids long. The CDR3 DNA reads TGTGCCAGCAGCTCCTTATGGGGACTAGCGGGAAGCACAGATACGCAGTATTTT. Translating gives CASSSLWGLAGSTDTQYF.

The rearrangement joins TRBV5-6 to TRBJ2-3, with 8 bases aligning to TRBD2. The CDR3 extends over 17 amino acids. The V segment lost 2 bases and the J segment 2 bases; nucleotides outside the gene matches: 10. CDR1 and CDR2 (germline): SGHDT, YYEEEE. The CDR3 nucleotides read TGTGCCAGCAGCTTTTCCGGGACTAGACTGATCACAGATACGCAGTATTTT. The encoded protein is CASSFSGTRLITDTQYF.

The genes are TRBV14 and TRBJ2-1; D gene unclear. V was trimmed by 8 bases and J by 7 bases, leaving 12 bases between them. The CDR3 is 12 amino acids. The germline V gene has CDR1 SGHDN and CDR2 FVKESK. CDR3 bases: TGTGCCAGCGGCCGGAGACGGAATGAGCAGTTCTTC. Residues: CASGRRRNEQFF.

The chain combines TRBV9 with TRBJ2-2, with D perhaps TRBD2 (6 bases). The CDR3 is 16 amino acids. Germline CDR1 SGDLS, CDR2 YYNGEE. Trimming removed 0 bases at V and 3 bases at J, with 12 bases between. The CDR3 DNA reads TGTGCCAGCAGCGTAGCTACTAGCCCGGACACCGGGGAGCTGTTTTTT. This codes for CASSVATSPDTGELFF.

The rearrangement joins TRBV5-8 to TRBJ2-1; 8 bases are a match to TRBD1. The CDR3 extends over 15 amino acids. In germline, CDR1 is SGHTS, CDR2 YDEGEE. Germline trimming cut 1 base from V and 5 bases from J; bases unmatched to any gene: 5. The CDR3 DNA sequence: TGTGCCAGCAGCTTGAGGGGACAGGCCCACAATGAGCAGTTCTTC. This gives the protein CASSLRGQAHNEQFF.

In this sample, this clone turned up once. The chain recombines TRBV5-1 with TRBJ2-5; the D gene is possibly TRBD1 (6 bases). The length of the CDR3 is 16 residues. Germline V gene sequence: CDR1 SGHRS, CDR2 YFSETQ. Trimming removed 7 bases from V and 5 bases from J, with 24 bases in between. CDR3 region: CASFPPTGTPGETQYF. Written as DNA, the CDR3 is TGCGCCAGCTTCCCCCCAACAGGGACCCCGGGGGAGACCCAGTACTTC.

V is TRBV9 and J is TRBJ2-5; 7 nucleotides match TRBD1. Trimming took 0 bases from V and 7 from J; bases not matched to a gene: 0. The CDR3 loop spans 12 amino acids. Germline values: CDR1 SGDLS, CDR2 YYNGEE. The CDR3, as DNA: TGTGCCAGCAGCGTAGGGACAGGGACCCAGTACTTC. This sequence encodes CASSVGTGTQYF.

The gene calls are TRBV18 and TRBJ2-3, with D uncertain. The CDR3 runs to 14 residues. Germline CDR1 reads KGHSH; CDR2 reads LQKENI. The V and J ends lost 3 bases and 4 bases respectively, with 11 bases between them. Here the CDR3 reads CASSPELPPDTQYF. DNA for the CDR3: TGTGCCAGCTCACCGGAGCTCCCCCCAGATACGCAGTATTTT.

This chain connects TRBV5-4 to TRBJ2-5; 11 nucleotides match TRBD1. Trimming cost V 3 bases and J 7 bases; bases outside gene matches: 11. The CDR3 spans 16 residues. Germline V gives CDR1 SGHNT, CDR2 YYREEE (reference sequence). CDR3 bases: TGTGCCAGCAGCTCCGGGTTGGACAGGGGGCAGCGGACCCAGTACTTC. It yields the protein CASSSGLDRGQRTQYF.

This clone occurred once. This chain links TRBV7-8 with TRBJ2-7; TRBD2 matches at 8 bases. The CDR3 has 15 residues. Germline V gene lookup returns CDR1 SGHVS and CDR2 FQNEAQ. Losses at the gene ends were 5 bases for V and 7 bases for J; bases not matched to a gene: 13. The CDR3 DNA is TGTGCCAGCAGCCCGCGGGGACTAGGAGGTCAAGAGCAGTACTTC. Its translation: CASSPRGLGGQEQYF. The full variable domain, completed using reference TRBV7-8 and TRBJ2-7, is GAGVSQSPRYKVAKRGQDVALRCDPISGHVSLFWYQQALGQGPEFLTYFQNEAQLDKSGLPSDRFFAERPEGSVSTLKIQRTQQEDSAVYLCASSPRGLGGQEQYFGPGTRLTVT.

The chain uses TRBV28 and TRBJ2-5; 8 positions agree with TRBD2. This CDR3 is 16 amino acids long. Germline V CDR1 and CDR2: MDHEN, SYDVKM. V lost 0 bases, J lost 5 bases, and 8 bases stayed unmatched. The CDR3 protein is CASSLWGGGPFETQYF. The CDR3 region has the DNA TGTGCCAGCAGTTTATGGGGCGGGGGGCCTTTCGAGACCCAGTACTTC.

The chain joins TRBV30 to TRBJ1-1; D is unclear. V was clipped by 4 bases and J by 4 bases, with 16 bases between them. CDR3 length: 14 residues. CDR1 and CDR2 (germline): GTSNPN, SVGIG (reference sequence). This CDR3 is CAWTSGLLGTEAFF. In nucleotides, the CDR3 is TGTGCCTGGACTAGTGGCCTATTGGGCACTGAAGCTTTCTTT.

This chain uses TRBV6-1 with TRBJ1-5; TRBD1 aligns across 9 bases. CDR3 length: 13 amino acids. Germline CDR1 and CDR2: MNHNS and SASEGT. V shed 4 bases, J shed 5 bases, and the junction held 0 bases outside the gene matches. The CDR3 here is CASSGDRDQPQHF. CDR3 bases: TGTGCCAGCAGTGGGGACAGGGATCAGCCCCAGCATTTT.

The gene calls are TRBV7-8 and TRBJ1-5, with no clear D. The CDR3 consists of 14 residues. Per germline, CDR1 SGHVS and CDR2 FQNEAQ. The V gene lost 0 bases and the J gene lost 0 bases, with 3 bases spanning the gap. In DNA, the CDR3 is TGTGCCAGCAGCTTAGCGTATAGCAATCAGCCCCAGCATTTT. Translation gives CASSLAYSNQPQHF.

The chain recombines TRBV7-3 with TRBJ2-2; no firm D call. This CDR3 is 18 amino acids long. The V end lost 5 bases, the J end lost 6 bases, and 25 bases lay between the germline ends. Germline V gene lookup returns CDR1 SGHTA and CDR2 FQGTGA. This CDR3 is CASSPQAPWLGWAGELFF. The CDR3 bases are TGTGCCAGCAGCCCACAAGCCCCTTGGCTAGGATGGGCCGGGGAGCTGTTTTTT.

This sequence joins TRBV19 and TRBJ2-1; the D gene is possibly TRBD2 (6 bases). Looked up from germline, CDR1 is LNHDA and CDR2 is SQIVND (reference sequence). V was clipped by 5 bases and J by 0 bases, with 20 bases between them. The CDR3 is made up of 18 amino acids. CDR3: CASSSHRGRGSSYNEQFF. In nucleotides, the CDR3 is TGTGCCAGTAGTTCCCACCGGGGACGGGGGAGCTCCTACAATGAGCAGTTCTTC.

This chain joins TRBV5-1 and TRBJ2-5; D is ambiguous. Per germline, CDR1 SGHRS and CDR2 YFSETQ. The CDR3 spans 12 residues. V was cut by 2 bases and J by 5 bases, with 7 bases left in between. In DNA, the CDR3 is TGCGCCAGCAGCTTCCTCAGGGAGACCCAGTACTTC. Amino acid sequence: CASSFLRETQYF.

The chain links TRBV5-6 to TRBJ1-4; 10 positions agree with TRBD1. Unmatched junction bases numbered 12, after V lost 4 bases and J lost 3 bases. This CDR3 comprises 18 residues. Germline V gene lookup returns CDR1 SGHDT and CDR2 YYEEEE. The CDR3 coding sequence is TGTGCCAGCAGCGGAGGCGCGGACAGGGGGTTTTCTAATGAAAAACTGTTTTTT. This translates into CASSGGADRGFSNEKLFF.

The CDR3 nucleotides are TGTGCCATCAGTGTCCGGGGAACGGACAATGAGCAGTTCTTC. As protein: CAISVRGTDNEQFF. The chain links TRBV10-3 to TRBJ2-1; a possible D gene is TRBD2 (5 bases). CDR1 is ENHRY and CDR2 is SYGVKD in the germline V gene. The CDR3 consists of 14 residues. With 4 bases removed from V and 5 bases from J, the gap between germline ends came to 12 bases.

J is TRBJ1-2 and V is TRBV11-2; 8 positions agree with TRBD1. The CDR3 runs 15 residues. The germline gives CDR1 SGHAT, CDR2 FQNNGV. Losses at the gene ends were 6 bases for V and 0 bases for J; bases not matched to a gene: 6. CDR3 loop: CASRGTGDSNYGYTF. CDR3 bases: TGTGCCAGCAGGGGGACAGGCGATTCTAACTATGGCTACACCTTC.

J is TRBJ2-1 and V is TRBV5-1; no reliable D call. V was trimmed by 0 bases and J by 0 bases, leaving 13 bases between them. The CDR3 contains 17 residues. The germline V gene has CDR1 SGHRS and CDR2 YFSETQ. CDR3 loop: CASSLGGQSYSYNEQFF. CDR3 nucleotide sequence: TGCGCCAGCAGCTTGGGTGGGCAGTCGTACTCCTACAATGAGCAGTTCTTC.

The chain combines TRBV11-2 with TRBJ1-2, with 8 nucleotides matching TRBD1. V lost 5 bases to trimming and J lost 7 bases; unmatched junction nucleotides: 6. The CDR3 totals 13 residues. The V gene's germline CDR1 is SGHAT and CDR2 FQNNGV. This CDR3 is CASSIGQGPGYTF. The DNA for the CDR3 is TGTGCCAGCAGCATCGGACAGGGACCTGGCTACACCTTC.

This clone has just one count. CDR3 protein: CASSEGNFGGTDTQYF. CDR3 coding DNA: TGTGCCAGCAGTGAAGGGAACTTTGGAGGGACAGATACGCAGTATTTT. The J gene is TRBJ2-3, the V gene TRBV6-1; possible D gene TRBD2, 6 bases. Germline CDR1 is MNHNS and CDR2 is SASEGT. Trimming stripped 1 base from V and 3 bases from J, with 14 bases between. This CDR3 is 16 amino acids long.

The chain carries TRBV2 and TRBJ2-7; TRBD1 is a possible D gene (5 bases). Looked up from germline, CDR1 is SNHLY and CDR2 is FYNNEI. V lost 6 bases and J 3 bases, leaving 6 bases between the germline ends. The CDR3 has 11 amino acids. The CDR3 DNA follows: TGTGCCAGCAGGACAGTCTACGAGCAGTACTTC. Translated, it gives CASRTVYEQYF.

This clone was seen once. This sample includes further DNA sequences coding for the same CDR3. J is TRBJ2-3 and V is TRBV14, with D possibly matching TRBD1 (6 bases). CDR3 length: 14 residues. Germline V gene data show CDR1 as SGHDN and CDR2 as FVKESK. The V end was cut by 8 bases, the J end by 2 bases, with 14 bases between. The CDR3 protein is CASRLAGVTDTQYF. CDR3 nucleotide sequence: TGTGCCAGCCGGCTGGCAGGGGTCACAGATACGCAGTATTTT. The full variable domain, its missing parts supplied by reference TRBV14 and TRBJ2-3, is EAGVTQFPSHSVIEKGQTVTLRCDPISGHDNLYWYRRVMGKEIKFLLHFVKESKQDESGMPNNRFLAERTGGTYSTLKVQPAELEDSGVYFCASRLAGVTDTQYFGPGTRLTVL.

This clone was seen only once. This chain joins TRBV19 and TRBJ1-1; D uncertain. With 3 bases removed from V and 1 base from J, the gap between germline ends came to 6 bases. The CDR3 loop spans 13 amino acids. CDR1 is LNHDA and CDR2 is SQIVND in the germline V gene (reference sequence). The CDR3 nucleotides read TGTGCCAGTAGTATCTATCAGAACACTGAAGCTTTCTTT. It translates to CASSIYQNTEAFF.

This clone was seen a single time. V is TRBV14 and J is TRBJ2-1; a weak D match, TRBD2 (5 bases). Trimming shortened V by 1 base and J by 0 bases, and 7 bases separated the two germline ends. Germline CDR1 reads SGHDN; CDR2 reads FVKESK. CDR3 size: 15 residues. The CDR3 reads CASSQVRDSYNEQFF. The CDR3 DNA follows: TGTGCCAGCAGCCAAGTCCGGGACTCCTACAATGAGCAGTTCTTC. Full variable domain (rest looked up from reference TRBV14 and TRBJ2-1): EAGVTQFPSHSVIEKGQTVTLRCDPISGHDNLYWYRRVMGKEIKFLLHFVKESKQDESGMPNNRFLAERTGGTYSTLKVQPAELEDSGVYFCASSQVRDSYNEQFFGPGTRLTVL.

The genes are TRBV7-9 and TRBJ1-1; D not resolved. V was clipped by 1 base and J by 6 bases, with 9 bases between them. This CDR3 contains 13 residues. Germline V lookup: CDR1 SEHNR, CDR2 FQNEAQ (reference sequence). This CDR3 reads CASSLVARAEAFF. For the CDR3, the DNA is TGTGCCAGCAGCTTAGTCGCGCGGGCTGAAGCTTTCTTT.